Following are 5 T cell receptor beta chains from one sample sequenced in a study of blood T cell repertoires in COVID-19. Profiling relied on immunoSEQ multiplex PCR, and the TCRdb table lists in-frame clones only, not all of them. The sample yields some 350,000 clones, about 89% seen once. Specimen: peripheral blood. The receptors were sampled from a woman in her twenties or thirties with COVID-19, enrolled during active disease.

The chain is built from TRBV6-5 and TRBJ1-2; TRBD1 is a possible D gene (6 bases). Germline V gene lookup returns CDR1 MNHEY and CDR2 SVGAGI. V was cut by 0 bases and J by 0 bases, with 11 bases left in between. This CDR3 contains 16 residues. The CDR3 is CASSYSRDTTNYGYTF. CDR3 nucleotide sequence: TGTGCCAGCAGTTACTCCCGGGACACCACTAACTATGGCTACACCTTC.

The rearrangement joins TRBV6-5 to TRBJ1-5, with D unresolved. Looked up from germline, CDR1 is MNHEY and CDR2 is SVGAGI. Trimming pared 6 bases from V and 6 bases from J, leaving 18 bases between. The CDR3 runs 15 residues. CDR3 DNA: TGTGCCAGCAGCCCGGGGTCCGGGGTAGGTCAGCCCCAGCATTTT. It codes for CASSPGSGVGQPQHF.

V is TRBV24-1 and J is TRBJ2-7; 11 nucleotides align to TRBD2. The germline V gene has CDR1 KGHDR and CDR2 SFDVKD. The CDR3 spans 14 residues. V lost 6 bases to trimming and J lost 5 bases; unmatched junction nucleotides: 5. CDR3 amino acids: CATSLAGGGDEQYV. The CDR3 DNA reads as TGTGCCACCAGTTTAGCGGGAGGGGGGGACGAGCAGTACGTC.

This clone was observed once. The V gene is TRBV7-2, the J gene TRBJ2-3; 7 bases map to TRBD1. Germline CDR1 reads SGHTA; CDR2 reads FQGNSA. Germline trimming cut 4 bases from V and 0 bases from J; bases unmatched to any gene: 4. This CDR3 contains 15 residues. The CDR3 sequence is CASSYGQASTDTQYF. The DNA for the CDR3 is TGTGCCAGCAGCTACGGACAGGCGAGCACAGATACGCAGTATTTT.

The chain employs TRBV2 and TRBJ1-3; no clear D gene. Per germline, CDR1 SNHLY and CDR2 FYNNEI. V lost 8 bases to trimming and J lost 0 bases, with 11 bases between them. This CDR3 comprises 14 residues. CDR3 DNA: TGTGCCAGCCGAACTCTGAGCTCTGGAAACACCATATATTTT. Amino acid sequence: CASRTLSSGNTIYF.